The 19 T cell receptor beta chains reported below all come from one sample, sequenced in a study of T cell responses to AZD1222 COVID-19 vaccine. Method: immunoSEQ multiplex PCR; TCRdb's copy keeps in-frame clones and lacks some. The data hold approximately 200,000 clones, with around 92% observed a single time. Material: peripheral blood, obtained on day 0 of AZD1222 vaccination. The receptors were gathered from an adult in good health.

This sequence joins TRBV10-1 and TRBJ1-4, with D hard to call. This CDR3 comprises 15 residues. Trimming shortened V by 7 bases and J by 0 bases, and 12 bases separated the two germline ends. Germline V lookup: CDR1 WNHNN, CDR2 SYGVQD (reference sequence). Here the CDR3 reads CASIGPRTTNEKLFF. CDR3 sequence (DNA): TGCGCCAGCATAGGTCCCCGCACAACTAATGAAAAACTGTTTTTT.

The J gene is TRBJ2-3, the V gene TRBV28; TRBD1 aligns across 9 bases. The germline V gene has CDR1 MDHEN and CDR2 SYDVKM. The CDR3 spans 17 residues. The V and J ends lost 7 bases and 5 bases, in that order; junction bases with no gene match: 16. CDR3 amino acids: CASNLSFRDRVKDTQYF. CDR3 nucleotide sequence: TGTGCCAGCAACCTGTCCTTCCGGGACAGGGTGAAAGATACGCAGTATTTT.

The J gene is TRBJ2-5, the V gene TRBV7-6; 7 bases are shared with TRBD1. The germline V gene has CDR1 SGHVS and CDR2 FNYEAQ. The CDR3 contains 13 residues. Unmatched junction bases numbered 5, after V lost 5 bases and J lost 5 bases. CDR3 nucleotides: TGTGCCAGCAGCCCAGGGGGACGGGAGACCCAGTACTTC. Amino acid sequence: CASSPGGRETQYF.

The chain recombines TRBV10-3 with TRBJ2-7; D could derive from TRBD1 or TRBD2 (5 bases each). Germline assignment: CDR1 ENHRY and CDR2 SYGVKD. The CDR3 sequence is 13 residues long. V lost 3 bases and J 7 bases, leaving 13 bases between the germline ends. CDR3 in amino acids: CAISDSGTVEQYF. The CDR3, as DNA: TGTGCCATCAGTGACTCCGGGACGGTAGAGCAGTACTTC.

This sequence joins TRBV7-3 and TRBJ2-2; 16 nucleotides line up with TRBD2. This CDR3 region has 20 residues. CDR1 is SGHTA, CDR2 FQGTGA, per germline. J lost 4 bases, V lost 5 bases, and 13 bases had no gene match. Here the CDR3 DNA reads TGTGCCAGCAGCACCGTTCCGGGACTAGCGGGAGGGCCGGTCACCGGGGAGCTGTTTTTT. This gives the protein CASSTVPGLAGGPVTGELFF. The full variable domain, completed using reference TRBV7-3 and TRBJ2-2, is GAGVSQTPSNKVTEKGKYVELRCDPISGHTALYWYRQSLGQGPEFLIYFQGTGAADDSGLPNDRFFAVRPEGSVSTLKIQRTERGDSAVYLCASSTVPGLAGGPVTGELFFGEGSRLTVL.

CDR3 coding DNA: TGTGCCAGCAGCCGCTTGGTGGGACAGGGGACTGAAGCTTTCTTT. This translates into CASSRLVGQGTEAFF. The chain joins TRBV6-2 or TRBV6-3 to TRBJ1-1, with TRBD1 identical over 10 bases. Germline loops: CDR1 MNHEY, CDR2 SVGEGT. This CDR3 is 15 amino acids long. V trimming: 6 bases; J trimming: 5 bases; junction bases outside the gene matches: 9.

This clone was recorded once. V and J are TRBV7-2 and TRBJ2-1; tentative D call: TRBD2 (5 bases). Trimming took off 4 bases at V and 0 bases at J, with 7 bases between the two ends. Germline values: CDR1 SGHTA, CDR2 FQGNSA. The CDR3 is made up of 14 amino acids. CDR3 DNA: TGTGCCAGCAGCTCCGCGGGCTCCTACAATGAGCAGTTCTTC. This gives the protein CASSSAGSYNEQFF.

The rearrangement links TRBV9 to TRBJ1-1; 8 positions agree with TRBD1. The germline CDR1 and CDR2 sequences are SGDLS and YYNGEE. V lost 2 bases to trimming and J lost 7 bases; unmatched junction nucleotides: 10. The CDR3 covers 15 residues. The CDR3 is CASSVGTGGGYEAFF. CDR3 sequence (DNA): TGTGCCAGCAGCGTGGGGACAGGTGGGGGCTATGAAGCTTTCTTT.

This chain joins TRBV5-1 and TRBJ2-1; 12 bases align to TRBD2. The trim removed 2 bases at V and 2 bases at J, leaving 5 bases unmatched. This CDR3 region has 17 residues. The germline CDR1 and CDR2 sequences are SGHRS and YFSETQ. CDR3 protein: CASSLGTSGLTYNEQFF. The DNA of the CDR3 is TGCGCCAGCAGCTTAGGGACTAGCGGGCTAACCTACAATGAGCAGTTCTTC.

The rearrangement links TRBV7-9 to TRBJ2-7; tentatively, D is TRBD2 (5 bases). Trimming cost V 5 bases and J 5 bases, with 10 bases left between them. The CDR3 spans 12 residues. Germline V gene sequence: CDR1 SEHNR, CDR2 FQNEAQ (reference sequence). In nucleotides, the CDR3 is TGTGCCAGCAGCCCGGACTCGCACGAGCAGTACTTC. It is translated as CASSPDSHEQYF. Supplemented by reference TRBV7-9 and TRBJ2-7, the full variable domain reads DTGVSQNPRHKITKRGQNVTFRCDPISEHNRLYWYRQTLGQGPEFLTYFQNEAQLEKSRLLSDRFSAERPKGSFSTLEIQRTEQGDSAMYLCASSPDSHEQYFGPGTRLTVT.

The rearrangement uses TRBV5-6 and TRBJ2-7; D perhaps matches TRBD1 (5 bases). This CDR3 is built from 14 residues. Germline V gene sequence: CDR1 SGHDT, CDR2 YYEEEE. Trimming pared 0 bases from V and 2 bases from J, leaving 9 bases between. The CDR3 DNA sequence: TGTGCCAGCAGCTTGGCGGGCAGGGCCTACGAGCAGTACTTC. As protein: CASSLAGRAYEQYF.

This chain uses TRBV28 with TRBJ1-5, with TRBD1 identical over 8 bases. The CDR3 extends over 14 amino acids. From germline, CDR1 is MDHEN and CDR2 SYDVKM. J was trimmed by 6 bases and V by 10 bases; bases with no gene match: 11. The CDR3 DNA reads TGTGCCACCCATCCCGGACAGGGATCTCAGCCCCAGCATTTT. Translation: CATHPGQGSQPQHF. Based on the CDR3 plus reference TRBV28 and TRBJ1-5, the full variable domain is DVKVTQSSRYLVKRTGEKVFLECVQDMDHENMFWYRQDPGLGLRLIYFSYDVKMKEKGDIPEGYSVSREKKERFSLILESASTNQTSMYLCATHPGQGSQPQHFGDGTRLSIL.

The gene calls are TRBV27 and TRBJ1-2, with D hard to call. Trimming took 3 bases from V and 2 from J, leaving 13 bases between them. The CDR3 contains 15 residues. CDR1 and CDR2 (germline): MNHEY, SMNVEV (reference sequence). The CDR3 protein is CASSFGGIGNYGYTF. The CDR3 DNA reads as TGTGCCAGCAGTTTTGGAGGAATCGGGAACTATGGCTACACCTTC.

V usage is TRBV7-2 and J usage is TRBJ1-1, with 8 bases lining up with TRBD1. Germline V gene lookup returns CDR1 SGHTA and CDR2 FQGNSA. The V gene end was trimmed by 5 bases and the J gene end by 9 bases; junction bases not matched to a gene: 8. The CDR3 sequence is 13 residues long. The CDR3 here is CASSVSGTGKAFF. In DNA, the CDR3 is TGTGCCAGCAGCGTATCCGGGACAGGAAAAGCTTTCTTT. Looking up the rest from reference TRBV7-2 and TRBJ1-1 gives the full variable domain: GAGVSQSPSNKVTEKGKDVELRCDPISGHTALYWYRQSLGQGLEFLIYFQGNSAPDKSGLPSDRFSAERTGGSVSTLTIQRTQQEDSAVYLCASSVSGTGKAFFGQGTRLTVV.

The chain has TRBV5-4 and TRBJ1-5; D may be TRBD1 (5 bases). CDR1 and CDR2 (germline): SGHNT, YYREEE (reference sequence). V was pared by 5 bases and J by 0 bases, with 12 bases between. This CDR3 spans 15 amino acids. For the CDR3, the DNA is TGTGCCAGCAGTCATGGAGGGGATAGCAATCAGCCCCAGCATTTT. The encoded protein is CASSHGGDSNQPQHF.

This clone has only a few counts. The genes are TRBV30 and TRBJ1-5; no clear D. Trimming stripped 4 bases from V and 1 base from J, with 14 bases between. Germline V gene lookup returns CDR1 GTSNPN and CDR2 SVGIG (reference sequence). This CDR3 has 15 residues. For the CDR3, the DNA is TGTGCCTGGAATTTAAAGGGAGGAAGCAATCAGCCCCAGCATTTT. Amino acids: CAWNLKGGSNQPQHF.

The DNA for the CDR3 is TGTGCCAGTAGTGTGGACAGGGAGAACACTGAAGCTTTCTTT. Its protein is CASSVDRENTEAFF. J is TRBJ1-1 and V is TRBV19, with TRBD1 matching 8 bases. CDR3 length: 14 amino acids. CDR1 is LNHDA, CDR2 SQIVND, per germline (reference sequence). The J segment lost 1 base and the V segment lost 5 bases, leaving 3 bases of the junction unmatched.

The chain uses TRBV19 and TRBJ1-5; no clear D. The ends were cut back, 7 bases at V and 2 bases at J, with 18 bases in the middle. CDR3 length equals 16 residues. Germline V gives CDR1 LNHDA, CDR2 SQIVND (reference sequence). The CDR3 region has the DNA TGTGCCAGTACCGATACCTGGGGATACGGCAATCAGCCCCAGCATTTT. Translating gives CASTDTWGYGNQPQHF. The whole variable domain, remainder taken from reference TRBV19 and TRBJ1-5, is DGGITQSPKYLFRKEGQNVTLSCEQNLNHDAMYWYRQDPGQGLRLIYYSQIVNDFQKGDIAEGYSVSREKKESFPLTVTSAQKNPTAFYLCASTDTWGYGNQPQHFGDGTRLSIL.

The V call is TRBV19, the J call TRBJ1-5; D ambiguous. Germline CDR1 LNHDA, CDR2 SQIVND (reference sequence). CDR3 size: 14 residues. The germline V and J ends were trimmed by 3 bases and 9 bases, with 15 bases remaining between them. CDR3 sequence (DNA): TGTGCCAGTAGTATGGATGGGCAATCAGGGCCCCAGCATTTT. Translated: CASSMDGQSGPQHF.